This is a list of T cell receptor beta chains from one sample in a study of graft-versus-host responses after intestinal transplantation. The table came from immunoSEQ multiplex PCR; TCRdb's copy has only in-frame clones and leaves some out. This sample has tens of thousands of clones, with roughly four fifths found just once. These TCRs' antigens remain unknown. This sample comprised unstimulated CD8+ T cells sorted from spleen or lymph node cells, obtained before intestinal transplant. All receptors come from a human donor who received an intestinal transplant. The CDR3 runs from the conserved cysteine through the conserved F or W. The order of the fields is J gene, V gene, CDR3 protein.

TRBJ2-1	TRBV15	CATSSPPWALGNEQFF
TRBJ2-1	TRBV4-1	CASSLTGQGDNEQFF
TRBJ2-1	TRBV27	CASSFSGGGEQFF
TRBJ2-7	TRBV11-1	CASSSLNEQYF
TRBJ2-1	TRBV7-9	CASSLRGYEQFF
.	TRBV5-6	CASSSGLAVPYEQYF
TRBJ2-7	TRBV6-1	CASTLGQGLSYEQYF
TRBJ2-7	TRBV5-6	CASSFGDGQYF
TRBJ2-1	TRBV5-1	CASSLGTGVYNEQFF
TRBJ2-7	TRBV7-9	CASSLYEEGSYEQYF
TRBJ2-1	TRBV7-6	CASSLWGGQMLSSYNEQFF
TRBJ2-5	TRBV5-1	CASSLEMGQQETQYF
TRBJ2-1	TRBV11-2	CASSLAASGVLF
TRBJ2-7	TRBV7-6	CASSPSGRGYEQYF
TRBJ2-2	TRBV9	CASSPDPPTGLGMTGELFF
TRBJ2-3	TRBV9	CASSDDSTDTQYF
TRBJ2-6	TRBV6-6	CASSPIMSGANVLTF
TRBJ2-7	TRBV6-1	CASSEGPRDLSYEQYF
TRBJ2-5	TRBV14	CASSQLGGQETQYF
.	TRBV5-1	CASSYTGTGDEQYF
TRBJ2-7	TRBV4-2	CASSQGGQGYEQYF
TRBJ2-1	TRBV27	CASSLTSLGNEQFF